This T cell receptor (beta chain) was sequenced during a study of T-cell memory formation after mild COVID-19. MiXCR, run by TCRdb on the 5' RACE reads, gives a single entry per CDR3 protein. The table records roughly 400,000 distinct CDR3 sequences, more than 15% of them present only once. This clonotype was seen a few times. The antigen remains unidentified. Study-wide findings and caveats: Second-wave clones reaching peak frequency on day 37 lacked confirmed SARS-CoV-2 specificity.

From germline, CDR1 is SGHKS and CDR2 YYEKEE (reference sequence). The length of the CDR3 is 14 residues. With 2 bases removed from V and 6 bases from J, the gap between germline ends came to 12 bases. V and J are TRBV5-5 and TRBJ1-5, with a weak D call TRBD1 (5 bases). Sequencing was done on a sample of PBMCs or a T cell subset sorted from them (not recorded which). The TCR was taken from a man aged 18 to 30 who had mild COVID-19 (a few samples of this study predate the infection). Cell type and time point are not known. CDR3 DNA: TGTGCCAGCAGCTTTGGGCAGGGTATTCAGCCCCAGCATTTT. Its protein is CASSFGQGIQPQHF.